This TCR beta chain was documented in a study of T cells expressing NK-cell markers (dated by TCRdb to 2020 to 2021). About the study as a whole: TCR beta-chain repertoires were profiled in sorted CD3+CD56+NKG2C+, CD3+CD56+NKG2C- and CD3+CD56-NKG2C+ T-cell subsets from eight donors. Among the eight sequenced donors, only one was HCMV-seronegative, while the other seven were HCMV-seropositive. Libraries were sequenced as 2 x 150 bp reads on Illumina HiSeq 2000/2500, MiSeq or NextSeq. The study sequenced eight donors, all healthy volunteers chosen at random: three men and five women. Overall results and qualifications from the work: In six donors, the dominant CD3+CD56+NKG2C+ clonotypes were among the top 10 CD8+ clonotypes and accounted for about 1.0-7.5% of CD8+ T cells. Whether the expanded NKG2C-expressing T cell clones were specific for HCMV antigens remained unclear. Those dominant clonotypes were again the most abundant among CD3+CD56-NKG2C+ cells in several donors, at roughly 25-60.1%.

HCMV serostatus was determined by detecting HCMV-specific IgG in serum with a commercial ELISA kit. Ficoll density gradient centrifugation was used to isolate peripheral blood mononuclear cells from blood. CDR1 and CDR2 are drawn from the germline V gene: SGHTA, FQGNSA. The CDR3 goes from the cysteine to the phenylalanine over 15 residues. No DNA sequence was recorded. For this clonotype: Its antigen specificity is not known.

Sequencing was carried out with an Illumina HiSeq 2000. TCR beta cDNA libraries were made by 5'RACE template switching that added a universal primer site and unique molecular identifiers. cDNA synthesis was primed from the TCR beta constant segment and was followed by two successive PCR amplification steps. Turning to the authors' computational methods: MIGEC was used to demultiplex reads and group reads by UMI, and MiTCR was used to assemble and quantify clonotypes. To exclude erroneous sequences, any TCR cDNA sequence not supported by at least two reads was discarded. The tcR package was used for downstream repertoire analysis, and clonotypes were matched between fractions using CDR3 nucleotide sequence together with V segment. Antigen specificity was annotated against VDJdb with VDJmatch, allowing one amino acid substitution in CDR3. TCRdb reprocessed the reads into one record per CDR3 protein sequence, lacking DNA. It is TCRdb's table, rather than the study itself, that gives the V and J calls and clone size. The table for this sample records 300,000 to 450,000 distinct CDR3 sequences. Around 5.2% of the sample goes to the ten largest clones.

The rearrangement combines TRBV7-2 with TRBJ1-6; TCRdb's D call of TRBD1 is untestable without DNA. The sample consisted of blood T cells: a sorted CD56 or NKG2C T cell subset, CD4+ or CD8+ T cells, or bulk PBMC T cells (not recorded which). The TCR originated in a man aged 18-70 years in good health. The CDR3 region has the sequence CASSSGGQNNSPLHF.